The next 31 T cell receptor beta chains were all read from a single sample in a study of human T cells and chemical hapten exposure. TCRdb called the RACE reads again in MiXCR, with one record for every CDR3 protein. The sample has some 340,000 distinct CDR3 sequences, 6% to 8.5% seen once. Time point denoted: patch test 1, 2 weeks after DPC sensitization. The treatment: therapeutic diphenylcyclopropenone sensitization with weekly scalp DPC. The specimen comprised whole blood, sampled in connection with sensitization to the hapten diphenylcyclopropenone (DPC). The receptors were gathered from a woman between 18 and 29 years old with alopecia areata. Some clones in this sample may be carry-over from other donors' samples.

This clonotype has only a few counts. The chain couples TRBV6-5 to TRBJ1-4; D uncertain. Trimming stripped 2 bases from V and 5 bases from J, with 12 bases between. The CDR3 is made up of 15 amino acids. Germline V gives CDR1 MNHEY, CDR2 SVGAGI. CDR3 amino acids: CASSYEGGANEKLFF. The CDR3 DNA reads TGTGCCAGCAGTTACGAGGGAGGAGCCAATGAAAAACTGTTTTTT.

There are many counts of this clonotype. The chain couples TRBV20-1 to TRBJ1-1, with D tentatively TRBD1 (5 bases). This CDR3 region has 12 residues. Germline assignment: CDR1 DFQATT and CDR2 SNEGSKA (reference sequence). Trimming stripped 3 bases from V and 5 bases from J, with 10 bases between. CDR3 in amino acids: CSASSGATEAFF. The CDR3 DNA follows: TGCAGTGCTAGTAGCGGGGCAACTGAAGCTTTCTTT.

This rearrangement joins TRBV7-2 to TRBJ1-2, with D perhaps matching TRBD1 (6 bases). The germline CDR1 and CDR2 sequences are SGHTA and FQGNSA. V lost 4 bases and J 0 bases, leaving 15 bases between the germline ends. The CDR3 consists of 16 residues. CDR3 DNA: TGTGCCAGCAGCTCGGGGGCGGAGACCCCTAACTATGGCTACACCTTC. This codes for CASSSGAETPNYGYTF.

At least ten counts were recorded for this clonotype. V and J are TRBV10-3 and TRBJ2-5, with D perhaps matching TRBD1 or TRBD2 (5 bases each). Trimming shortened V by 0 bases and J by 5 bases, and 7 bases separated the two germline ends. There are 13 residues in the CDR3. Per germline, CDR1 ENHRY and CDR2 SYGVKD. CDR3 sequence reads: CAISESGVETQYF. For the CDR3, the DNA is TGTGCCATCAGTGAGTCGGGGGTGGAGACCCAGTACTTC.

This clonotype was seen a few times. The chain recombines TRBV25-1 with TRBJ2-7; TRBD2 is a possible D gene (6 bases). Between the trimmed V and J ends, which lost 2 bases and 4 bases, there was a span of 12 bases. This CDR3 is built from 14 residues. From germline, CDR1 is MGHDK and CDR2 SYGVNS. The CDR3 spells CASSELGGRYEQYF. DNA for the CDR3: TGTGCCAGCAGTGAACTGGGAGGTCGGTACGAGCAGTACTTC.

V and J are TRBV27 and TRBJ1-2; TRBD1 matches at 12 bases. This CDR3 region has 15 residues. CDR1 MNHEY and CDR2 SMNVEV come from the germline V gene (reference sequence). V gave up 3 bases and J gave up 4 bases; unmatched junction bases: 3. The chain's CDR3 is CASSFGTGGAYGYTF. Here the CDR3 DNA reads TGTGCCAGCAGTTTTGGGACAGGGGGCGCCTATGGCTACACCTTC.

CDR3: CASSVRETDTQYF. CDR3 in DNA: TGTGCCAGCTCAGTCCGGGAGACAGATACGCAGTATTTT. The chain has TRBV18 and TRBJ2-3, with TRBD2 as a possible D gene (6 bases). Germline loops: CDR1 KGHSH, CDR2 LQKENI. The CDR3 contains 13 residues. Between the trimmed V and J ends, which lost 5 bases and 3 bases, there was a span of 9 bases. Looking up the rest from reference TRBV18 and TRBJ2-3 gives the full variable domain: NAGVMQNPRHLVRRRGQEARLRCSPMKGHSHVYWYRQLPEEGLKFMVYLQKENIIDESGMPKERFSAEFPKEGPSILRIQQVVRGDSAAYFCASSVRETDTQYFGPGTRLTVL.

This clonotype appeared a few times. The junction shows a germline mismatch at one end, possibly a read error. The chain is built from TRBV6-2 or TRBV6-3 and TRBJ2-7; TRBD1 might be the D (6 bases). Germline V gene lookup returns CDR1 MNHEY and CDR2 SVGEGT. The CDR3 consists of 13 residues. CDR3 residues: CASIYSPGDEQYF. CDR3 coding DNA: TGTGCCAGCATTTACTCCCCAGGGGACGAGCAGTACTTC.

The rearrangement uses TRBV19 and TRBJ1-5; the match to TRBD1 covers 7 bases. Germline V CDR1 and CDR2: LNHDA, SQIVND (reference sequence). CDR3 length equals 15 residues. The trim removed 3 bases at V and 7 bases at J, leaving 9 bases unmatched. In nucleotides, the CDR3 is TGTGCCAGTAGTATCCTCCCCCAGGGGGGGCAGCCCCAGCATTTT. Translating gives CASSILPQGGQPQHF.

In its sample, this clonotype was seen many times. J is TRBJ2-3 and V is TRBV28, with D tentatively TRBD2 (7 bases). The CDR3 spans 15 residues. Per germline, CDR1 MDHEN and CDR2 SYDVKM. The germline V and J ends were trimmed by 2 bases and 5 bases, with 14 bases remaining between them. Here the CDR3 reads CASSLRGGEEDTQYF. As DNA, the CDR3 is TGTGCCAGCAGTTTACGCGGGGGCGAGGAAGATACGCAGTATTTT.

DNA for the CDR3: TGTGCCAGCAGTGCGACCCTGAGGAGCTCTGGAAACACCATATATTTT. Translation gives CASSATLRSSGNTIYF. The chain is built from TRBV25-1 and TRBJ1-3; D ambiguous. The CDR3 covers 16 residues. Germline-derived CDR1 and CDR2 are MGHDK and SYGVNS. The V end was cut by 4 bases, the J end by 0 bases, with 13 bases between.

This chain uses TRBV7-9 with TRBJ1-4; D uncertain. This CDR3 spans 18 amino acids. Germline V gene sequence: CDR1 SEHNR, CDR2 FQNEAQ (reference sequence). V was shortened by 1 base and J by 2 bases, with 17 bases between the two germline ends. The CDR3 region is CASSLEGRILATNEKLFF. The CDR3 bases are TGTGCCAGCAGCTTAGAGGGCAGGATCTTGGCGACTAATGAAAAACTGTTTTTT.

This clonotype was picked up many times. The chain is built from TRBV4-3 and TRBJ2-7; 8 bases fit TRBD1. Trimming at V came to 4 bases and at J to 6 bases, leaving 14 bases not matched to a gene. The germline CDR1 and CDR2 sequences are LGHNA and YSLEER. The CDR3 totals 16 residues. CDR3 nucleotides: TGCGCCAGCAGCCGCGCAGAAGGGCAGGGGGCGGTCGAGCAGTACTTC. This gives the protein CASSRAEGQGAVEQYF.

This chain links TRBV20-1 with TRBJ1-6, with D unresolved. Per germline, CDR1 DFQATT and CDR2 SNEGSKA (reference sequence). The CDR3 runs 16 residues. V lost 5 bases, J lost 0 bases, and 14 bases lay in between. CDR3: CSAQEVQSSYNSPLHF. DNA for the CDR3: TGCAGTGCTCAAGAGGTTCAGAGCTCCTATAATTCACCCCTCCACTTT.

This clonotype was observed a few times. V is TRBV3-1 and J is TRBJ1-4; the D gene is possibly TRBD1 (6 bases). Trimming took 1 base from V and 7 from J, leaving 16 bases between them. The CDR3 contains 16 residues. CDR1 and CDR2 (germline): LGHDT, YNNKEL (reference sequence). CDR3 in DNA: TGTGCCAGCAGCCAAGTGTCGGGGGGCCGGCTTGAAAAACTGTTTTTT. It codes for CASSQVSGGRLEKLFF.

The V call is TRBV11-3, the J call TRBJ2-3; 7 bases are shared with TRBD2. This CDR3 is 18 amino acids long. Germline V gives CDR1 SGHNT, CDR2 YENEEA. V was clipped by 5 bases and J by 2 bases; unmatched bases: 16. The CDR3, as DNA: TGTGCCAGCAGCCCAAGACAAAGCGGGGCCGCCTCCACAGATACGCAGTATTTT. It specifies CASSPRQSGAASTDTQYF.

This clonotype was detected a few times. The chain joins TRBV2 to TRBJ2-7; maybe TRBD1 (5 bases). The CDR3 covers 12 residues. Trimming left V 8 bases short and J 0 bases short, with 8 bases between. Germline V gives CDR1 SNHLY, CDR2 FYNNEI. The CDR3: CASGQYSYEQYF. The CDR3 DNA sequence: TGTGCCAGCGGACAATACTCCTACGAGCAGTACTTC. The variable domain in full, with the rest retrieved from reference TRBV2 and TRBJ2-7, is EPEVTQTPSHQVTQMGQEVILRCVPISNHLYFYWYRQILGQKVEFLVSFYNNEISEKSEIFDDQFSVERPDGSNFTLKIRSTKLEDSAMYFCASGQYSYEQYFGPGTRLTVT.

The chain is built from TRBV28 and TRBJ1-5; no clear D. Deletions cut 4 bases from V and 7 bases from J, with 11 bases between. The CDR3 is 13 residues long. Germline loops: CDR1 MDHEN, CDR2 SYDVKM. The CDR3, as DNA: TGTGCCAGCAGTTGGCAGCTGTGGCAGCCCCAGCATTTT. It specifies CASSWQLWQPQHF. Filled out from reference TRBV28 and TRBJ1-5, the complete variable domain reads DVKVTQSSRYLVKRTGEKVFLECVQDMDHENMFWYRQDPGLGLRLIYFSYDVKMKEKGDIPEGYSVSREKKERFSLILESASTNQTSMYLCASSWQLWQPQHFGDGTRLSIL.

The chain has TRBV7-2 and TRBJ1-4; D is unclear. The CDR3 is 15 residues long. V was shortened by 0 bases and J by 6 bases, with 11 bases between the two germline ends. Germline lookup yields CDR1 SGHTA and CDR2 FQGNSA. The CDR3 spells CASSLAGFGDEKLFF. The CDR3 DNA follows: TGTGCCAGCAGCTTAGCTGGCTTTGGGGATGAAAAACTGTTTTTT.

This clonotype showed up just a few times. The chain carries TRBV11-2 and TRBJ2-1; TRBD2 is a possible D gene (5 bases). This CDR3 comprises 16 residues. Trimming left V 1 base short and J 2 bases short, with 12 bases between. Germline values: CDR1 SGHAT, CDR2 FQNNGV. The CDR3 spells CASSLVASSPYNEQFF. In DNA, the CDR3 is TGTGCCAGCAGCTTAGTTGCTAGCAGCCCCTACAATGAGCAGTTCTTC.

This chain links TRBV6-5 with TRBJ2-7; D may be TRBD1 (7 bases). Germline CDR1 MNHEY, CDR2 SVGAGI. The CDR3 covers 16 residues. Between the trimmed V and J ends, which lost 2 bases and 3 bases, there was a span of 17 bases. CDR3 bases: TGTGCCAGCAGTTACCGACAGGGTGGCGGGGACTACGAGCAGTACTTC. This codes for CASSYRQGGGDYEQYF.

In its sample, this clonotype was seen a few times. This chain uses TRBV5-1 with TRBJ2-2; no clear D gene. Germline V gives CDR1 SGHRS, CDR2 YFSETQ. The CDR3 extends over 14 amino acids. Between the trimmed V and J ends, which lost 7 bases and 1 base, there was a span of 11 bases. The CDR3, as DNA: TGCGCCAGCCAAACAGTGCTGAACACCGGGGAGCTGTTTTTT. It translates to CASQTVLNTGELFF.

The table lists this clonotype with a few counts. The chain links TRBV12-3 or TRBV12-4 to TRBJ2-2; D unresolved. This CDR3 region has 13 residues. V lost 3 bases and J 5 bases, leaving 7 bases between the germline ends. The CDR3 spells CASSFLATGELFF. The CDR3 bases are TGTGCCAGCAGTTTTTTGGCTACCGGGGAGCTGTTTTTT.

The chain is built from TRBV12-3 or TRBV12-4 and TRBJ2-2, with TRBD2 matching 7 bases. The CDR3 spans 18 residues. J lost 1 base, V lost 3 bases, and 11 bases had no gene match. Here the CDR3 reads CASSFLAGDLKNTGELFF. CDR3 in DNA: TGTGCCAGCAGTTTCTTGGCGGGGGACCTCAAGAACACCGGGGAGCTGTTTTTT.

This clonotype was found many times. The chain joins TRBV2 to TRBJ2-3; D is uncertain. V was cut by 0 bases and J by 3 bases, with 4 bases left in between. The germline CDR1 and CDR2 sequences are SNHLY and FYNNEI. The CDR3 runs to 13 residues. The CDR3 is CASSEAQTDTQYF. The CDR3 DNA follows: TGTGCCAGCAGTGAAGCGCAAACAGATACGCAGTATTTT. The whole variable domain, remainder taken from reference TRBV2 and TRBJ2-3, is EPEVTQTPSHQVTQMGQEVILRCVPISNHLYFYWYRQILGQKVEFLVSFYNNEISEKSEIFDDQFSVERPDGSNFTLKIRSTKLEDSAMYFCASSEAQTDTQYFGPGTRLTVL.

A few counts support this clonotype. This chain connects TRBV4-3 to TRBJ2-3; 8 nucleotides align to TRBD2. The CDR3 is 18 amino acids. V shed 0 bases, J shed 2 bases, and the junction held 10 bases outside the gene matches. CDR1 LGHNA and CDR2 YSLEER come from the germline V gene. The CDR3 DNA sequence: TGCGCCAGCAGCCAAGATAGCTTTCGGCGGGGGGACACAGATACGCAGTATTTT. This codes for CASSQDSFRRGDTDTQYF.

The V call is TRBV5-4, the J call TRBJ2-2; TRBD2 matches at 8 bases. Germline values: CDR1 SGHNT, CDR2 YYREEE (reference sequence). This CDR3 has 16 amino acids. Trimming took 4 bases from V and 3 from J; bases not matched to a gene: 8. CDR3 amino acids: CASSPRISGDTGELFF. DNA of the CDR3: TGTGCCAGCAGCCCCCGGATTAGCGGGGACACCGGGGAGCTGTTTTTT. Combining the CDR3 with reference TRBV5-4 and TRBJ2-2 gives the whole variable domain ETGVTQSPTHLIKTRGQQVTLRCSSQSGHNTVSWYQQALGQGPQFIFQYYREEENGRGNFPPRFSGLQFPNYSSELNVNALELDDSALYLCASSPRISGDTGELFFGEGSRLTVL.

There are a few counts of this clonotype. The chain links TRBV3-1 to TRBJ1-5; 9 bases map to TRBD1. The V and J ends lost 2 bases and 6 bases, in that order; junction bases with no gene match: 2. CDR1 and CDR2 (germline): LGHDT, YNNKEL (reference sequence). The CDR3 covers 14 residues. CDR3 bases: TGTGCCAGCAGCCAAACAGGGGGCAGTCAGCCCCAGCATTTT. Translated: CASSQTGGSQPQHF.

This clonotype counts as medium-sized (0.01 to 0.1%). This chain links TRBV28 with TRBJ2-3; TRBD2 might be the D (5 bases). The CDR3 extends over 14 amino acids. Deletions cut 2 bases from V and 6 bases from J, with 12 bases between. Germline lookup yields CDR1 MDHEN and CDR2 SYDVKM. The CDR3 nucleotides read TGTGCCAGCAGTTTACTAGCAACGGGGGATACGCAGTATTTT. As protein: CASSLLATGDTQYF.

This clonotype was counted between two and nine times. The CDR3 protein is CASGLEDLETQYF. Written as DNA, the CDR3 is TGTGCCAGCGGGTTGGAGGATCTGGAGACCCAGTACTTC. J is TRBJ2-5 and V is TRBV2, with D perhaps matching TRBD2 (5 bases). The CDR3 is made up of 13 amino acids. CDR1 is SNHLY and CDR2 is FYNNEI in the germline V gene. Trimming took 8 bases from V and 5 from J, leaving 15 bases between them. Looking up the rest from reference TRBV2 and TRBJ2-5 gives the full variable domain: EPEVTQTPSHQVTQMGQEVILRCVPISNHLYFYWYRQILGQKVEFLVSFYNNEISEKSEIFDDQFSVERPDGSNFTLKIRSTKLEDSAMYFCASGLEDLETQYFGPGTRLLVL.

V is TRBV28 and J is TRBJ1-5; weak D call: TRBD1 (6 bases). This CDR3 region has 15 residues. CDR1 MDHEN and CDR2 SYDVKM come from the germline V gene. Trimming shortened V by 2 bases and J by 4 bases, and 12 bases separated the two germline ends. The CDR3 spells CASSLEDRSNQPQHF. CDR3 nucleotide sequence: TGTGCCAGCAGTTTAGAAGACAGGTCAAATCAGCCCCAGCATTTT.